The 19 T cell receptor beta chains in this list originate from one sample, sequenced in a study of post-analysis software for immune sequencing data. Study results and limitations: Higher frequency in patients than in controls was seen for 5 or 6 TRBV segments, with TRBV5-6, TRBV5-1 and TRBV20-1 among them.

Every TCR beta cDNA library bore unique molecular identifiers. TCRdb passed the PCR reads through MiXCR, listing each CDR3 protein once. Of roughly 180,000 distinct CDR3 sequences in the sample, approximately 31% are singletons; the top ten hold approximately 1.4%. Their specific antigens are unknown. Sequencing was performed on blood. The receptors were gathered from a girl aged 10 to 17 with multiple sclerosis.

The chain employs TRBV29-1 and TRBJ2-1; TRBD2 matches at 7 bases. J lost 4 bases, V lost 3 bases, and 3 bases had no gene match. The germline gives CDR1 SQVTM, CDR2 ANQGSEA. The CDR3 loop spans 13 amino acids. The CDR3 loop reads CSVDRGGYNEQFF. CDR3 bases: TGCAGCGTTGATCGGGGAGGGTACAATGAGCAGTTCTTC.

CDR3 sequence reads: CSARRAGSVVTDTQYF. DNA for the CDR3: TGCAGTGCTCGAAGAGCGGGATCGGTCGTCACAGATACGCAGTATTTT. The chain employs TRBV20-1 and TRBJ2-3; 7 bases line up with TRBD2. Germline V lookup: CDR1 DFQATT, CDR2 SNEGSKA (reference sequence). With 5 bases clipped from V and 2 bases from J, the junction kept 13 bases outside the gene matches. The CDR3 loop spans 16 amino acids.

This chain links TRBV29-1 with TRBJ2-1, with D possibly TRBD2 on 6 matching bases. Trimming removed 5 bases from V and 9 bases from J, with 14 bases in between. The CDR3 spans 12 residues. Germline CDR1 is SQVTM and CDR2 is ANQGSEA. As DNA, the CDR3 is TGCAGCGTTCAGGCGGGGTCGGGTGAGCAGTTCTTC. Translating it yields CSVQAGSGEQFF.

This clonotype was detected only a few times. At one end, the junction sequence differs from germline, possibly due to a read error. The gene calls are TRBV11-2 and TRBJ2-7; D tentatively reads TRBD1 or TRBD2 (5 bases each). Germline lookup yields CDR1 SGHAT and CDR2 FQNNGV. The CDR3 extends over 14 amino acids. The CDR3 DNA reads TGTGCCAGCAGCTTATGGGACCTTCCCTACGGGCAGTACTTC. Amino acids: CASSLWDLPYGQYF. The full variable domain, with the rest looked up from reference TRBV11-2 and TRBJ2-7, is EAGVAQSPRYKIIEKRQSVAFWCNPISGHATLYWYQQILGQGPKLLIQFQNNGVVDDSQLPKDRFSAERLKGVDSTLKIQPAKLEDSAVYLCASSLWDLPYGQYFGPGTRLTVT.

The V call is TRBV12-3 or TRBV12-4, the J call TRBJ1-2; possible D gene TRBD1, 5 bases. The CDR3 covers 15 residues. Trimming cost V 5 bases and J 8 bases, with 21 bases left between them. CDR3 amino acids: CASSQGSWGDEGYTF. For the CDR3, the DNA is TGTGCCAGCAGTCAAGGATCTTGGGGGGATGAGGGCTACACCTTC.

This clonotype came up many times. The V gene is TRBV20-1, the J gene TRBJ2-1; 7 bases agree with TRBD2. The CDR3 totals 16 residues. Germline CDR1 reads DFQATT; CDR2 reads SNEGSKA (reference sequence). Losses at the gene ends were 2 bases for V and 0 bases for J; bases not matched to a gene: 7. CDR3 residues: CSARQGGSDSYNEQFF. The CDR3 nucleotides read TGCAGTGCTAGACAAGGCGGGAGCGACTCCTACAATGAGCAGTTCTTC.

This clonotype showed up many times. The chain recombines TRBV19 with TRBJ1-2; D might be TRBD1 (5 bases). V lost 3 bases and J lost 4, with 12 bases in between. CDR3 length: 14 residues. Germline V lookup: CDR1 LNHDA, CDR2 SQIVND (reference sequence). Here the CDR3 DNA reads TGTGCCAGTAGTATCTGGGCAGGGCCCTATGGCTACACCTTC. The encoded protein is CASSIWAGPYGYTF.

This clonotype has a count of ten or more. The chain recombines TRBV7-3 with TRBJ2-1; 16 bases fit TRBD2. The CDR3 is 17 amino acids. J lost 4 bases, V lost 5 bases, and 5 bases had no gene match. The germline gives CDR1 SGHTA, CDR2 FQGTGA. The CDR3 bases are TGTGCCAGCAGCGCCTCGGGACTAGCGGGAGGGTACAATGAGCAGTTCTTC. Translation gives CASSASGLAGGYNEQFF.

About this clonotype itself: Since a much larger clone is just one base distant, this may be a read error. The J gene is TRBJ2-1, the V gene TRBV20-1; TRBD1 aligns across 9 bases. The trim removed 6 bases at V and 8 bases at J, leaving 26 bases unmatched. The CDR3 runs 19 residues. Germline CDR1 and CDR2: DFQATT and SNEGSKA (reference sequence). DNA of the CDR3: TGCAGTGCCCACTCCTATATCTTCCTCGCGGGACAGGGAAGCGATGAGCAGTTCTTC. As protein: CSAHSYIFLAGQGSDEQFF.

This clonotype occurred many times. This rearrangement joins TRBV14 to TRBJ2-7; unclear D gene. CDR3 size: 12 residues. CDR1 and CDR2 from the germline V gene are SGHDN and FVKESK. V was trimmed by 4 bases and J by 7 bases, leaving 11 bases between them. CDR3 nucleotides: TGTGCCAGCAGCCCCACGGGTGTGGAGCAGTACTTC. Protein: CASSPTGVEQYF.

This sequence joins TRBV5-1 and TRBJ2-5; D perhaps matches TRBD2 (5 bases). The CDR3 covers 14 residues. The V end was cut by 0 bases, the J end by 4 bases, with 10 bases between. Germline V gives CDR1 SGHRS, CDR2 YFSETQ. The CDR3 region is CASSLGELGETQYF. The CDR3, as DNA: TGCGCCAGCAGCTTGGGGGAGTTGGGAGAGACCCAGTACTTC.

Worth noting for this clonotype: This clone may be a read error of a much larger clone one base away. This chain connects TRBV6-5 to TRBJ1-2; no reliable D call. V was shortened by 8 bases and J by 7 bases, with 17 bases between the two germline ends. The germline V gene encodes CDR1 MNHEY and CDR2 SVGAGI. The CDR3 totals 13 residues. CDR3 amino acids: CASQAGRLCGYTF. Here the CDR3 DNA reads TGTGCCAGCCAGGCCGGCAGGCTCTGTGGCTACACCTTC.

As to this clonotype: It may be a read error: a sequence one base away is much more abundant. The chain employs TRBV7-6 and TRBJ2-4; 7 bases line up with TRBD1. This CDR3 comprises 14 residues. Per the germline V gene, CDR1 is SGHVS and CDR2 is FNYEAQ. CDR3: CAGSLVRGSGEQYF. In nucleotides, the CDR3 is TGTGCCGGCAGCTTAGTCAGGGGGTCAGGGGAGCAGTACTTC.

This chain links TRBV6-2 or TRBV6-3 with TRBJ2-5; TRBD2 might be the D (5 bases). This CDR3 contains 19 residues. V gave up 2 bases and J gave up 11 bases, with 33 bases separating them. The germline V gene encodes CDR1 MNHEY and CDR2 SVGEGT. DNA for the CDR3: TGTGCCAGCAGTTACCGCCAGCTAGGCGGTTTGGGCACCCGTAGGGAGCAGTACTTC. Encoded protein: CASSYRQLGGLGTRREQYF.

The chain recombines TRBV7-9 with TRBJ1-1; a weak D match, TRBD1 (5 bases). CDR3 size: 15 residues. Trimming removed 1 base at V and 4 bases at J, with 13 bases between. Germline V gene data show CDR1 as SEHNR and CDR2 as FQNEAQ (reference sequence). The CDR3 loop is CASSLVGGVFTEAFF. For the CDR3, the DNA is TGTGCCAGCAGCTTAGTCGGGGGGGTCTTCACTGAAGCTTTCTTT.

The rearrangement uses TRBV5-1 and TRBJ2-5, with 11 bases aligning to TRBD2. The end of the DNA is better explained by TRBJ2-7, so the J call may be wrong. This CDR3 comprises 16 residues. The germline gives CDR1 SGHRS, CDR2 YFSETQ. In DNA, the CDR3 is TGCGCCAGCAGCTGGGGCCAGGGACTAGCGGTCTACGAGCAGTACTTC. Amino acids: CASSWGQGLAVYEQYF.

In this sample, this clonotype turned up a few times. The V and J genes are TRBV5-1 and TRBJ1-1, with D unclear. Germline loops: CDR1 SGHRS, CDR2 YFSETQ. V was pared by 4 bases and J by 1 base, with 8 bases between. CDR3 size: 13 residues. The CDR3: CASSQMENTEAFF. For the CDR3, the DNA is TGCGCCAGCAGCCAAATGGAGAACACTGAAGCTTTCTTT.

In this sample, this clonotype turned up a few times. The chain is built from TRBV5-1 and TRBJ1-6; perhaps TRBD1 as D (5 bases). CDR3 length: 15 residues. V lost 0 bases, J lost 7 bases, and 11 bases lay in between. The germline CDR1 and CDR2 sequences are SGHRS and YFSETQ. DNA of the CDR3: TGCGCCAGCAGCTTGGGTGGACACGAGAATTCACCCCTCCACTTT. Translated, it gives CASSLGGHENSPLHF.

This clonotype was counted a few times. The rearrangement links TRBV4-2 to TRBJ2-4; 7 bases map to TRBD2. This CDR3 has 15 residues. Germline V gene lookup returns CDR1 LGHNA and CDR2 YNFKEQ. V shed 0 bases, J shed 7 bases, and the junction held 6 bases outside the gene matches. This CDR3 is CASSQDRASGNIQYF. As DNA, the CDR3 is TGTGCCAGCAGCCAAGATCGGGCTAGCGGCAACATTCAGTACTTC.